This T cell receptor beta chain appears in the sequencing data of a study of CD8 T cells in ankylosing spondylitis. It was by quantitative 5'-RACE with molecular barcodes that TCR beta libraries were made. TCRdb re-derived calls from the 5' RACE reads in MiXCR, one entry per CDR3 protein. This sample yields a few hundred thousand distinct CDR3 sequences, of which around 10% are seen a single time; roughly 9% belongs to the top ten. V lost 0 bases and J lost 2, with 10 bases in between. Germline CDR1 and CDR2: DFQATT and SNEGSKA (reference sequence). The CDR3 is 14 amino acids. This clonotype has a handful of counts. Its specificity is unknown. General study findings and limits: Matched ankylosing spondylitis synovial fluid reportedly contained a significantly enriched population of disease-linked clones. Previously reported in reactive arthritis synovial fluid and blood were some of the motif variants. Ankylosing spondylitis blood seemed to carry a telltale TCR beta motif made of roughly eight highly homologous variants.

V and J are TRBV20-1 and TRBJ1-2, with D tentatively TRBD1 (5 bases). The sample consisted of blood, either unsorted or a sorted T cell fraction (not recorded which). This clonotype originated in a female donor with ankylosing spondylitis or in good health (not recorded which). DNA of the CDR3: TGCAGTGCTAGAGATCTCGGGGGGAACTATGGCTACACCTTC. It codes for CSARDLGGNYGYTF.